These 17 T cell receptor beta chains came from one sample sequenced in a study of T cells after yellow fever vaccination. One entry per CDR3 protein, called by TCRdb with MiXCR from the 5' RACE reads. Of about 160,000 distinct CDR3 sequences listed, 6% to 7.5% are singletons. Material: CD4+ T cells sorted from PBMCs, obtained roughly 5 days after the first yellow fever vaccination. These receptors all stem from a man in his late teens or twenties who received the YFV17D yellow fever vaccine.

The chain employs TRBV19 and TRBJ2-1; the D is unclear. The V and J ends lost 0 bases and 3 bases respectively, with 3 bases between them. This CDR3 is 13 amino acids long. Germline CDR1 is LNHDA and CDR2 is SQIVND (reference sequence). CDR3 in DNA: TGTGCCAGTAGTATAGATCGCTACAATGAGCAGTTCTTC. Encoded protein: CASSIDRYNEQFF.

This clonotype has just a few counts. CDR3 protein: CASSQGRGGGHTLNTEAFF. CDR3 in DNA: TGCGCCAGCAGCCAAGGTCGGGGTGGGGGACACACCTTGAACACTGAAGCTTTCTTT. The rearrangement uses TRBV4-3 and TRBJ1-1; possibly TRBD1 for D (6 bases). Germline V gene data show CDR1 as LGHNA and CDR2 as YSLEER. Deletions cut 1 base from V and 0 bases from J, with 21 bases between. The length of the CDR3 is 19 residues.

This clonotype was recorded many times. The chain carries TRBV7-2 and TRBJ1-1, with 8 bases fitting TRBD1. The ends lost 5 bases at V and 7 bases at J; junction bases unmatched: 3. In germline, CDR1 is SGHTA, CDR2 FQGNSA. This CDR3 spans 12 amino acids. The CDR3 region is CASSLGQGEAFF. The CDR3 DNA is TGTGCCAGCAGCCTCGGACAGGGTGAAGCTTTCTTT.

The chain joins TRBV11-2 to TRBJ1-3, with unresolved D. Per the germline V gene, CDR1 is SGHAT and CDR2 is FQNNGV. V was clipped by 1 base and J by 7 bases, with 14 bases between them. CDR3 length: 15 amino acids. CDR3: CASSLARVGWNTIYF. In nucleotides, the CDR3 is TGTGCCAGCAGCTTAGCCCGAGTCGGTTGGAACACCATATATTTT.

The chain is built from TRBV20-1 and TRBJ2-3, with D perhaps matching TRBD2 (7 bases). From germline, CDR1 is DFQATT and CDR2 SNEGSKA (reference sequence). V was trimmed by 5 bases and J by 2 bases, leaving 20 bases between them. This CDR3 has 16 residues. CDR3 bases: TGCAGTGCTTGGGGGGCCGGGCGGGGGCTCACAGATACGCAGTATTTT. This sequence encodes CSAWGAGRGLTDTQYF.

The J gene is TRBJ2-7, the V gene TRBV5-4; 11 bases match TRBD1. After removal of 4 bases from V and 4 bases from J, the junction contained 10 bases not matched to a gene. Germline V lookup: CDR1 SGHNT, CDR2 YYREEE (reference sequence). The length of the CDR3 is 16 residues. The CDR3 spells CASSGDRGGRLYEQYF. CDR3 nucleotide sequence: TGTGCCAGCAGCGGGGACAGGGGGGGGAGATTATACGAGCAGTACTTC.

The chain joins TRBV9 to TRBJ2-5; a possible D gene is TRBD2 (6 bases). CDR3 length: 13 amino acids. Trimming pared 0 bases from V and 8 bases from J, leaving 11 bases between. Germline CDR1 SGDLS, CDR2 YYNGEE. CDR3 sequence (DNA): TGTGCCAGCAGCGTAGATGGGGGAGGCACCCAGTACTTC. This codes for CASSVDGGGTQYF. The full variable domain, its missing parts supplied by reference TRBV9 and TRBJ2-5, is DSGVTQTPKHLITATGQRVTLRCSPRSGDLSVYWYQQSLDQGLQFLIQYYNGEERAKGNILERFSAQQFPDLHSELNLSSLELGDSALYFCASSVDGGGTQYFGPGTRLLVL.

The chain employs TRBV28 and TRBJ2-7; D possibly corresponds to TRBD1 (6 bases). Trimming took off 2 bases at V and 2 bases at J, with 10 bases between the two ends. The CDR3 sequence is 14 residues long. In germline, CDR1 is MDHEN, CDR2 SYDVKM. CDR3: CASSLEGHPYEQYV. DNA of the CDR3: TGTGCCAGCAGTTTAGAGGGACACCCCTACGAGCAGTACGTC.

The gene calls are TRBV27 and TRBJ1-5; the D gene is possibly TRBD1 (5 bases). Trimming removed 1 base at V and 5 bases at J, with 15 bases between. CDR1 is MNHEY and CDR2 is SMNVEV in the germline V gene (reference sequence). CDR3 length equals 16 residues. The CDR3: CASSLFHGGRDQPQHF. CDR3 DNA sequence: TGTGCCAGCAGTTTATTTCACGGGGGTAGGGATCAGCCCCAGCATTTT.

The rearrangement joins TRBV20-1 to TRBJ2-3; 12 bases fit TRBD2. The CDR3 has 15 residues. Per the germline V gene, CDR1 is DFQATT and CDR2 is SNEGSKA (reference sequence). With V trimmed by 5 bases and J by 5 bases, 8 bases remained unmatched. The CDR3 loop reads CSALPSGGAKDTQYF. The CDR3 bases are TGCAGTGCTCTTCCTAGCGGGGGGGCCAAAGATACGCAGTATTTT.

The chain has TRBV12-3 or TRBV12-4 and TRBJ2-5; 12 nucleotides line up with TRBD2. V lost 8 bases and J lost 4; bases outside the gene matches: 14. The CDR3 length is 17 residues. Here the CDR3 reads CASGPGLAGGQRETQYF. In DNA form, the CDR3 reads TGTGCCAGCGGCCCGGGGCTAGCGGGGGGGCAACGAGAGACCCAGTACTTC.

This rearrangement joins TRBV20-1 to TRBJ1-2; D possibly corresponds to TRBD1 (5 bases). The CDR3 spans 13 residues. The V gene lost 6 bases and the J gene lost 0 bases, with 11 bases spanning the gap. CDR1 is DFQATT, CDR2 SNEGSKA, per germline (reference sequence). CDR3 bases: TGCAGTGCCCCGGGACCGGCTAACTATGGCTACACCTTC. It specifies CSAPGPANYGYTF.

The chain couples TRBV5-1 to TRBJ2-2; D call uncertain. Germline V gene lookup returns CDR1 SGHRS and CDR2 YFSETQ. The CDR3 has 15 residues. V dropped 4 bases and J dropped 4 bases, with 14 bases sitting between them. The CDR3 spells CASSPQGPATGELFF. In DNA, the CDR3 is TGCGCCAGCAGCCCCCAAGGCCCGGCCACCGGGGAGCTGTTTTTT.

J is TRBJ2-5 and V is TRBV3-1; 8 bases map to TRBD2. J was trimmed by 5 bases and V by 4 bases; bases with no gene match: 6. Germline lookup yields CDR1 LGHDT and CDR2 YNNKEL (reference sequence). The CDR3 extends over 14 amino acids. CDR3 protein: CASSRRGGLETQYF. CDR3 nucleotides: TGTGCCAGCAGCCGACGGGGGGGTTTGGAGACCCAGTACTTC.

This clonotype was observed many times. This chain joins TRBV6-5 and TRBJ1-1; 9 nucleotides align to TRBD1. V lost 4 bases and J lost 4; bases outside the gene matches: 7. Per germline, CDR1 MNHEY and CDR2 SVGAGI. The CDR3 is made up of 15 amino acids. CDR3 DNA sequence: TGTGCCAGCAGTTTCGACAGGGGGAGTGCCACTGAAGCTTTCTTT. Translating it yields CASSFDRGSATEAFF.

This clonotype was counted ten times or more. This chain connects TRBV5-1 to TRBJ2-5, with D maybe TRBD1 (6 bases). Trimming left V 4 bases short and J 3 bases short, with 13 bases between. CDR1 and CDR2 (germline): SGHRS, YFSETQ. The CDR3 loop spans 14 amino acids. The CDR3 loop is CASSSGQLEETQYF. CDR3 coding DNA: TGCGCCAGCAGCAGCGGACAGCTTGAAGAGACCCAGTACTTC.

The chain couples TRBV2 to TRBJ1-5; TRBD1 matches at 10 bases. The germline V gene encodes CDR1 SNHLY and CDR2 FYNNEI. The CDR3 contains 14 residues. The junction had 2 bases not matched to a gene; V was cut back by 3 bases and J by 6 bases. The DNA of the CDR3 is TGTGCCAGCAGTGAGACAGGGGGCAGTCAGCCCCAGCATTTT. As protein: CASSETGGSQPQHF.